A selection of T cell receptor beta chains follows, all from one sample in a study of shared clonotypes between healthy human individuals. TCRdb keeps only in-frame clones here, not all; method: immunoSEQ multiplex PCR. Among 530,000 or so clones, roughly 79% were seen once, and the ten largest hold around 13%. The sequenced sample consisted of PBMCs. These receptors were collected from a woman between 35 and 50 years old in good health. Some clones in this sample may be carry-over from other donors' samples. The CDR3 runs from the conserved cysteine through the conserved F or W. D genes are given only for firm matches. A row's size may be missing; if present it is once, few, many or a size class.

>TRBJ2-7|-|TRBV2|-
CASSERTQAQYEQYF
TGTGCCAGCAGTGAACGTACCCAAGCGCAGTACGAGCAGTACTTC
>TRBJ2-1|-|TRBV15|few
CATSRGGEQFF
TGTGCCACCAGCAGAGGGGGTGAGCAGTTCTTC
>TRBJ2-1|-|TRBV7-2|-
CASSLNSYNEQFF
TGTGCCAGCAGCTTGAACAGCTACAATGAGCAGTTCTTC
>TRBJ2-7|-|TRBV5-1|-
CASSLARQDEQYF
TGCGCCAGCAGCTTGGCCCGACAGGACGAGCAGTACTTC
>TRBJ2-7|-|TRBV10-2|-
CASSETVREQYF
TGCGCCAGCAGTGAAACGGTTCGCGAGCAGTACTTC
>TRBJ1-1|-|TRBV7-2|-
CASSLAHGNTEAFF
TGTGCCAGCAGCTTAGCGCACGGGAACACTGAAGCTTTCTTT
>TRBJ1-3|TRBD1|TRBV7-6|-
CASSFRQGAGNTIYF
TGTGCCAGCAGCTTCCGGCAGGGGGCTGGAAACACCATATATTTT
>TRBJ1-1|-|TRBV2|-
CASILGRVAEAFF
TGTGCCAGCATTCTAGGGAGGGTGGCTGAAGCTTTCTTT
>TRBJ1-4|-|TRBV9|-
CASSVGPQAHEKLFF
TGTGCCAGCAGCGTAGGCCCACAGGCCCATGAAAAACTGTTTTTT
>TRBJ2-1|-|TRBV9|-
CASSVSSGINNEQFF
TGTGCCAGCAGCGTATCGAGTGGCATCAACAATGAGCAGTTCTTC
>TRBJ2-7|TRBD1|TRBV28|-
CASSLSRGQNEQYF
TGTGCCAGCAGTTTGTCCAGGGGGCAGAACGAGCAGTACTTC
>TRBJ1-4|-|TRBV7-2|-
CASSPLFREKLFF
TGTGCCAGCAGCCCCTTATTTCGGGAAAAACTGTTTTTT
>TRBJ1-2|TRBD1|TRBV7-9|once
CASSPGTATTNYGYTF
TGTGCCAGCAGCCCAGGGACAGCCACTACTAACTATGGCTACACCTTC